Detailed here is one TCR beta chain. Its matching antigen is unknown. The sample originates from a study of blood T cells in healthy people across ages. General study results and limits: Long-lived donors carried more naive CD4+ cells and greater diversity than aged donors.

A sample-barcoded 5' primer and a J-beta primer mix were used in a second PCR of roughly 7 to 11 cycles. Every cDNA molecule bore a tag from a template-switch adaptor containing 12 random nucleotides. Per-sample output comprised a minimum of 2.5 million paired-end reads containing CDR3. TCRdb reprocessed the 5' RACE reads with MiXCR, giving one entry per CDR3 protein. The profile covers approximately 800,000 distinct CDR3 sequences, with 55% to 65% appearing a single time and roughly 25% taken by the ten largest. Per individual sample, total RNA of at least 6 micrograms was extracted. Germline-derived CDR1 and CDR2 are DFQATT and SNEGSKA (reference sequence). CDR3 length equals 14 residues.

The source material was blood. The sequence was collected from a man younger than 40 in good health. V is TRBV20-1 and J is TRBJ2-4, with D perhaps matching TRBD2 (5 bases). TRBJ2-7 matches the DNA end more closely, so the J call is doubtful. The DNA for the CDR3 is TGCAGTGCTAGAGGACTAACCCTCTCCTACGAGCAGTACTTC. This encodes CSARGLTLSYEQYF.